Listed below are T cell receptor beta chains from one sample, sequenced in a study of cytotoxic CD8 clonotypes in ibrutinib-treated CLL. The method was immunoSEQ multiplex PCR; TCRdb's version includes in-frame clones alone and lacks a portion of them. This sample has about 140,000 clones, with 85% to 95% found just once. Sequenced material: PBMCs, taken after 12 months of ibrutinib treatment. The source of these receptors is a human donor with chronic lymphocytic leukemia. Each CDR3 is given with its conserved first and last residue. D genes are given only for firm matches. Rows give clone size only sometimes, using once, few, many, or a class for an expanded clone.

CDR3aa: CASSLGLAGGPETQYF
CDR3nt: TGTGCCAGCAGCTTAGGACTAGCGGGAGGGCCGGAGACCCAGTACTTC
j_gene: TRBJ2-5
len: 16
v_gene: TRBV7-2
abundance: NA
d_gene: TRBD2

CDR3aa: CASSTPKTGTYGYTF
CDR3nt: TGTGCCAGCAGCACACCCAAGACAGGGACCTATGGCTACACCTTC
j_gene: TRBJ1-2
len: 15
v_gene: TRBV21-1
abundance: once
d_gene: NA

CDR3aa: CASSVGELWNEQFF
CDR3nt: TGTGCCAGCAGCGTAGGGGAGCTGTGGAATGAGCAGTTCTTC
j_gene: TRBJ2-1
len: 14
v_gene: TRBV9
abundance: NA
d_gene: NA

CDR3aa: CATSTTYNEQFF
CDR3nt: TGTGCCACATCAACTACCTACAATGAGCAGTTCTTC
j_gene: TRBJ2-1
len: 12
v_gene: TRBV19
abundance: NA
d_gene: NA

CDR3aa: CATSPIRLETQYF
CDR3nt: TGTGCCACCAGCCCAATCCGATTGGAGACCCAGTACTTC
j_gene: TRBJ2-5
len: 13
v_gene: TRBV15
abundance: NA
d_gene: NA

CDR3aa: CASSINAAAYEQYF
CDR3nt: TGTGCCAGTAGTATTAATGCGGCGGCCTACGAGCAGTACTTC
j_gene: TRBJ2-7
len: 14
v_gene: TRBV19
abundance: NA
d_gene: NA

CDR3aa: CACGGAGTDTQYF
CDR3nt: TGTGCCTGTGGGGGAGCGGGAACAGATACGCAGTATTTT
j_gene: TRBJ2-3
len: 13
v_gene: TRBV27
abundance: NA
d_gene: TRBD2

CDR3aa: CSVEGQGIYSYEQYF
CDR3nt: TGCAGCGTTGAAGGGCAGGGTATTTACTCCTACGAGCAGTACTTC
j_gene: TRBJ2-7
len: 15
v_gene: TRBV29-1
abundance: NA
d_gene: NA

CDR3aa: CASSELWDRRNQPQHF
CDR3nt: TGTGCCAGCAGTGAACTCTGGGACAGGCGCAATCAGCCCCAGCATTTT
j_gene: TRBJ1-5
len: 16
v_gene: TRBV2
abundance: NA
d_gene: TRBD1

CDR3aa: CASRKATGNTEAFF
CDR3nt: TGTGCCAGCCGAAAGGCGACGGGGAACACTGAAGCTTTCTTT
j_gene: TRBJ1-1
len: 14
v_gene: TRBV27
abundance: NA
d_gene: NA

CDR3aa: CASSREGGSYEQYF
CDR3nt: TGTGCCAGCTCCCGGGAGGGGGGCTCCTACGAGCAGTACTTC
j_gene: TRBJ2-7
len: 14
v_gene: TRBV18
abundance: NA
d_gene: TRBD2

CDR3aa: CASSQEGTVHYEQYF
CDR3nt: TGCGCCAGCAGCCAAGAGGGAACGGTCCACTACGAGCAGTACTTC
j_gene: TRBJ2-7
len: 15
v_gene: TRBV4-3
abundance: NA
d_gene: NA

CDR3aa: CASSKRAVDTIYF
CDR3nt: TGTGCCAGCAGCAAGAGGGCGGTGGACACCATATATTTT
j_gene: TRBJ1-3
len: 13
v_gene: TRBV7-2
abundance: NA
d_gene: NA

CDR3aa: CAWSVLGTPGGNEQFF
CDR3nt: TGTGCCTGGAGTGTACTCGGGACCCCGGGCGGCAATGAGCAGTTCTTC
j_gene: TRBJ2-1
len: 16
v_gene: TRBV30
abundance: NA
d_gene: NA

CDR3aa: CASSESTSGRATYTGELFF
CDR3nt: TGCGCCAGCAGTGAGTCAACTAGCGGGAGGGCCACTTATACCGGGGAGCTGTTTTTT
j_gene: TRBJ2-2
len: 19
v_gene: TRBV10-1
abundance: NA
d_gene: TRBD2

CDR3aa: CANLQLLNEQYF
CDR3nt: TGCGCCAACTTACAGCTCCTAAACGAGCAGTACTTC
j_gene: TRBJ2-7
len: 12
v_gene: TRBV10-1
abundance: once
d_gene: NA

CDR3aa: CASSFEVGFYNEQFF
CDR3nt: TGTGCCAGCAGCTTCGAGGTGGGCTTCTACAATGAGCAGTTCTTC
j_gene: TRBJ2-1
len: 15
v_gene: TRBV5-4
abundance: NA
d_gene: NA

CDR3aa: CSVGRDSYEQYF
CDR3nt: TGCAGCGTTGGGAGGGATTCCTACGAGCAGTACTTC
j_gene: TRBJ2-7
len: 12
v_gene: TRBV29-1
abundance: NA
d_gene: NA

CDR3aa: CASSLDRGTQYF
CDR3nt: TGTGCCAGCAGCTTAGATCGGGGTACGCAGTATTTT
j_gene: TRBJ2-3
len: 12
v_gene: TRBV7-2
abundance: once
d_gene: NA